The 13 T cell receptor beta chains listed next were all sequenced from one sample in a study of blood T cell repertoires in COVID-19. Clones were sequenced by immunoSEQ multiplex PCR, and TCRdb holds only the in-frame ones, with some missing. The sample yields over 150,000 clones, approximately 91% seen once. The sample consisted of peripheral blood. These receptors all come from a man younger than 35 with COVID-19, enrolled during active disease.

The V gene is TRBV25-1, the J gene TRBJ1-1, with 8 bases aligning to TRBD1. Germline trimming cut 3 bases from V and 5 bases from J; bases unmatched to any gene: 8. CDR1 and CDR2 (germline): MGHDK, SYGVNS. The CDR3 runs 15 residues. The CDR3 DNA reads TGTGCCAGCAGTGAGCCCCGACAGGGGTTGACTGAAGCTTTCTTT. Protein product: CASSEPRQGLTEAFF.

The V gene is TRBV9, the J gene TRBJ1-2; no reliable D call. Deletions cut 4 bases from V and 8 bases from J, with 15 bases between. Germline-derived CDR1 and CDR2 are SGDLS and YYNGEE. This CDR3 has 13 amino acids. The chain's CDR3 is CASSQSGREGYTF. The DNA for the CDR3 is TGTGCCAGCAGCCAGTCCGGGCGGGAGGGCTACACCTTC.

This chain connects TRBV28 to TRBJ2-7, with 8 bases fitting TRBD1. The germline gives CDR1 MDHEN, CDR2 SYDVKM. The CDR3 is made up of 15 amino acids. Trimming cost V 5 bases and J 1 base; bases outside gene matches: 7. The CDR3 DNA sequence: TGTGCCAGCAGTGAGGGACAGGCGTTATCCTACGAGCAGTACTTC. Amino acids: CASSEGQALSYEQYF.

This rearrangement joins TRBV5-1 to TRBJ1-1; D is perhaps TRBD1 (6 bases). Germline V gives CDR1 SGHRS, CDR2 YFSETQ. The CDR3 length is 16 residues. Trimming pared 6 bases from V and 0 bases from J, leaving 18 bases between. CDR3 in amino acids: CASKQEQGSVNTEAFF. CDR3 bases: TGCGCCAGCAAGCAAGAGCAGGGGTCGGTGAACACTGAAGCTTTCTTT. Filled out from reference TRBV5-1 and TRBJ1-1, the complete variable domain reads KAGVTQTPRYLIKTRGQQVTLSCSPISGHRSVSWYQQTPGQGLQFLFEYFSETQRNKGNFPGRFSGRQFSNSRSEMNVSTLELGDSALYLCASKQEQGSVNTEAFFGQGTRLTVV.

The chain joins TRBV5-8 to TRBJ2-7; D call uncertain. This CDR3 contains 14 residues. Germline V gene data show CDR1 as SGHTS and CDR2 as YDEGEE. Between the trimmed V and J ends, which lost 3 bases and 4 bases, there was a span of 14 bases. The CDR3 here is CASSSAYYTYEQYF. In DNA form, the CDR3 reads TGTGCCAGCAGCTCGGCCTACTACACGTACGAGCAGTACTTC.

This clone has a handful of counts. This CDR3 is CASSESGGPNQPQHF. For the CDR3, the DNA is TGTGCCAGCAGTGAATCGGGGGGACCAAATCAGCCCCAGCATTTT. This rearrangement joins TRBV25-1 to TRBJ1-5; a possible D gene is TRBD1 (5 bases). CDR3 length: 15 amino acids. The germline V and J ends were trimmed by 1 base and 4 bases, with 11 bases remaining between them. Germline CDR1 and CDR2: MGHDK and SYGVNS.

This chain connects TRBV7-2 to TRBJ2-2; D might be TRBD2 (6 bases). Between the trimmed V and J ends, which lost 3 bases and 0 bases, there was a span of 17 bases. In germline, CDR1 is SGHTA, CDR2 FQGNSA. This CDR3 spans 18 amino acids. DNA of the CDR3: TGTGCCAGCAGCTTCCCGCTAGGAGGGGAGGCGAACACCGGGGAGCTGTTTTTT. Translation: CASSFPLGGEANTGELFF. Variable domain in full (rest from reference TRBV7-2 and TRBJ2-2): GAGVSQSPSNKVTEKGKDVELRCDPISGHTALYWYRQSLGQGLEFLIYFQGNSAPDKSGLPSDRFSAERTGGSVSTLTIQRTQQEDSAVYLCASSFPLGGEANTGELFFGEGSRLTVL.

This chain joins TRBV3-1 (or the pseudogene TRBV3-2) and TRBJ2-2; 9 bases are shared with TRBD1. This CDR3 comprises 16 residues. CDR1 is LGHDT and CDR2 is YNNKEL in the germline V gene (reference sequence). V lost 6 bases and J lost 4; bases outside the gene matches: 9. The CDR3 loop is CASSHNRGRGTGELFF. In DNA, the CDR3 is TGTGCCAGCAGTCACAACAGGGGGCGCGGCACCGGGGAGCTGTTTTTT.

The chain has TRBV6-2 or TRBV6-3 and TRBJ2-7; D might be TRBD2 (5 bases). The length of the CDR3 is 12 residues. V was trimmed by 5 bases and J by 1 base, leaving 6 bases between them. Germline V CDR1 and CDR2: MNHEY, SVGEGT. For the CDR3, the DNA is TGTGCCAGCAGTCAGCGGTCCTACGAGCAGTACTTC. This sequence encodes CASSQRSYEQYF.

The chain carries TRBV7-2 and TRBJ2-7, with 10 positions matching TRBD2. The germline V gene has CDR1 SGHTA and CDR2 FQGNSA. J was trimmed by 3 bases and V by 2 bases; bases with no gene match: 10. The CDR3 loop spans 17 amino acids. The CDR3 sequence is CASSLPLTSGYHYEQYF. The CDR3 nucleotides read TGTGCCAGCAGCTTACCCTTGACTAGCGGGTATCACTACGAGCAGTACTTC.

The chain carries TRBV7-3 and TRBJ2-6; D is unclear. V dropped 5 bases and J dropped 0 bases, with 5 bases sitting between them. The CDR3 length is 14 residues. In germline, CDR1 is SGHTA, CDR2 FQGTGA. CDR3 coding DNA: TGTGCCAGCAGCGGCCCCTCTGGGGCCAACGTCCTGACTTTC. Translated, it gives CASSGPSGANVLTF.

The J gene is TRBJ2-7, the V gene TRBV7-2, with D uncertain. The CDR3 is made up of 14 amino acids. CDR1 is SGHTA and CDR2 is FQGNSA in the germline V gene. V lost 5 bases and J lost 6, with 17 bases in between. CDR3 protein: CASSNARQGSEQYF. The CDR3 DNA reads as TGTGCCAGCAGCAACGCTAGGCAAGGCTCCGAGCAGTACTTC.

CDR3 sequence: CASSSGTGSSGELFF. CDR3 DNA: TGCGCCAGCAGCTCAGGGACAGGTAGTTCGGGGGAGCTGTTTTTT. J is TRBJ2-2 and V is TRBV5-1; the match to TRBD1 covers 8 bases. Trimming cost V 3 bases and J 8 bases; bases outside gene matches: 9. Germline values: CDR1 SGHRS, CDR2 YFSETQ. The CDR3 is 15 residues long.